This T cell receptor beta chain was sequenced during a study of cytomegalovirus exposure and HLA in healthy donors. Study-level findings and limits: TCR sequences were mostly rare, though some public TCRs occurred in many donors.

Worth noting for this clone: Its specificity is not known.

The V gene end was trimmed by 6 bases and the J gene end by 6 bases; junction bases not matched to a gene: 14. This CDR3 spans 18 amino acids. Germline V CDR1 and CDR2: MNHEY, SMNVEV (reference sequence). Libraries were prepared by immunoSEQ multiplex PCR; TCRdb keeps only in-frame clonotypes and omits some of them. The data show 150,000 to 250,000 clones, with around 80% seen just once and roughly 13% held by the top ten. The chain has TRBV27 and TRBJ2-3; 14 bases are a match to TRBD2. The sequenced material came from PBMCs. This clonotype was obtained from a woman under 40 in good health and CMV-seropositive. DNA of the CDR3: TGTGCCAGCAGCAAAAGACTAGCGGGAGGGTGGGCGGCTGATACGCAGTATTTT. It is translated as CASSKRLAGGWAADTQYF.